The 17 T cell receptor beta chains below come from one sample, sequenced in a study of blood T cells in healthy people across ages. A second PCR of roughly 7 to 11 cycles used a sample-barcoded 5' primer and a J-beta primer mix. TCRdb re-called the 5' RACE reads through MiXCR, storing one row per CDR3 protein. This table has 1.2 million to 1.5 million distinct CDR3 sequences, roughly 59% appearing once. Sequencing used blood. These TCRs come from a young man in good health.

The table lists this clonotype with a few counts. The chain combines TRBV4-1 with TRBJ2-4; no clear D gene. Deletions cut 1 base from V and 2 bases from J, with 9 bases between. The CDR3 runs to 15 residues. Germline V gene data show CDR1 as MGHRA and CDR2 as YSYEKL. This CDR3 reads CASSQVGLTKNIQYF. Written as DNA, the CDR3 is TGCGCCAGCAGCCAAGTAGGGTTAACCAAAAACATTCAGTACTTC.

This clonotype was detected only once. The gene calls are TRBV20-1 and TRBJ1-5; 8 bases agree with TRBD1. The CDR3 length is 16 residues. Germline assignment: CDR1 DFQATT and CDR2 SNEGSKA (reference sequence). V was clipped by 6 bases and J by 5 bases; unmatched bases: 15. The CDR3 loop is CSASGRAGGIDQPQHF. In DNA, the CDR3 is TGCAGTGCCTCAGGCCGCGCAGGGGGCATCGATCAGCCCCAGCATTTT.

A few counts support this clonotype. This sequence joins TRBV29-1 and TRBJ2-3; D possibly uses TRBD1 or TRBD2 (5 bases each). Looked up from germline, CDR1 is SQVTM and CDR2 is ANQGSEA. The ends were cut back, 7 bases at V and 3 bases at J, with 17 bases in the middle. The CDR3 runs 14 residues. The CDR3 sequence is CSAEWGSGTDTQYF. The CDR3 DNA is TGCAGCGCCGAATGGGGGTCAGGGACAGATACGCAGTATTTT.

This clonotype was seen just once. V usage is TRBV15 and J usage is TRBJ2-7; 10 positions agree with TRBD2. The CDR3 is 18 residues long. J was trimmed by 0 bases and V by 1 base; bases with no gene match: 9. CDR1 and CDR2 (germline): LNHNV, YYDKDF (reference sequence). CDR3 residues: CATSRGVTSGFSSYEQYF. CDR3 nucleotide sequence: TGTGCCACCAGCAGAGGCGTGACTAGCGGGTTCAGCTCCTACGAGCAGTACTTC.

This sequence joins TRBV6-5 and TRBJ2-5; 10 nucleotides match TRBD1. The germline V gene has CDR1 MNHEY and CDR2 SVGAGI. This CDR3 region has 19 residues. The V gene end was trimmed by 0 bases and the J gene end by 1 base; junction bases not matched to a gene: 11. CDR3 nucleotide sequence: TGTGCCAGCAGTTACTCCGTGACAGGGGGCAATGTTCTCCAAGAGACCCAGTACTTC. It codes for CASSYSVTGGNVLQETQYF.

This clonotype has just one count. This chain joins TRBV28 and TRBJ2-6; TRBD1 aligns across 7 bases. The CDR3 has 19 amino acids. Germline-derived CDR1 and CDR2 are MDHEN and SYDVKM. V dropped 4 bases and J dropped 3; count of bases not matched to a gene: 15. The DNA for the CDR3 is TGTGCCAGCAGTTCAAGGGACAGAGATTCTCCCCTTGGGGCCAACGTCCTGACTTTC. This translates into CASSSRDRDSPLGANVLTF.

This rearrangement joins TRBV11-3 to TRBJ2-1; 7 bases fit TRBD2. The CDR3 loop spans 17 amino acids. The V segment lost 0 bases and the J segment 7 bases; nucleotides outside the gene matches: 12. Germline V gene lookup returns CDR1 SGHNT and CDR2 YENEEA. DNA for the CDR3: TGTGCCAGCAGCTTAGACGTTGCGGGAGTAGGGGCAAATGAGCAGTTCTTC. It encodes CASSLDVAGVGANEQFF.

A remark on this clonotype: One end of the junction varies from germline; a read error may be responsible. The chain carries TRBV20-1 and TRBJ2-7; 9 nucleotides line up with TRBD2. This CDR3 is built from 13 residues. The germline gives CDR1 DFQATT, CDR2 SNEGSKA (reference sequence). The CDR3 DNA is TGTAGTGCTAAGGCGGGAGGGCCTATCGAGCAGTACTTC. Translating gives CSAKAGGPIEQYF.

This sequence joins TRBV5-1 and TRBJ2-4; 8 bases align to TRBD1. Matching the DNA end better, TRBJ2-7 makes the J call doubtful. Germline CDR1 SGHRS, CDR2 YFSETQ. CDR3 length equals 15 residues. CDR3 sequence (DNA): TGCGCCAGCAGCTTGGAGGGACAGGTCTCCTACGAGCAGTACTTC. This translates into CASSLEGQVSYEQYF.

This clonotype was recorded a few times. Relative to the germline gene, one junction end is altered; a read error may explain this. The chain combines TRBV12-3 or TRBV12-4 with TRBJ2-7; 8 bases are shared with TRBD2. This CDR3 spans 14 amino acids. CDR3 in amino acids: CASSVAGSIYEQYF. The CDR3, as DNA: TGTGCCAGCAGTGTAGCGGGATCAATCTACGAGCAGTACTTC.

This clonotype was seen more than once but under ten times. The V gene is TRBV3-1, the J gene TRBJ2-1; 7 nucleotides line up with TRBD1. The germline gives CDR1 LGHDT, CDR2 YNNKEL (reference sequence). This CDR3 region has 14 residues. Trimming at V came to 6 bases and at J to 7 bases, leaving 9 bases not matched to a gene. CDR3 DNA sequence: TGTGCCAGCAGAGACAGGGAGAGGTTAAATGAGCAGTTCTTC. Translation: CASRDRERLNEQFF.

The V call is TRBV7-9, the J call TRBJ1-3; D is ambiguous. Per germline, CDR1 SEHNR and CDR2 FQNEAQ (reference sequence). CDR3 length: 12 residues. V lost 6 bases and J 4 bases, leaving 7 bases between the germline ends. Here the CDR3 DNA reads TGTGCCAGCAGGGACGGAGGAAACACCATATATTTT. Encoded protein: CASRDGGNTIYF.

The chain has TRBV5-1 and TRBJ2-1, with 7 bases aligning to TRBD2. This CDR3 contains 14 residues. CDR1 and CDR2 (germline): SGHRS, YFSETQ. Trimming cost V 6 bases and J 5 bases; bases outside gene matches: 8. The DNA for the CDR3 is TGCGCCAGCACCTTAGCGGGCGAGCACAATGAGCAGTTCTTC. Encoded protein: CASTLAGEHNEQFF.

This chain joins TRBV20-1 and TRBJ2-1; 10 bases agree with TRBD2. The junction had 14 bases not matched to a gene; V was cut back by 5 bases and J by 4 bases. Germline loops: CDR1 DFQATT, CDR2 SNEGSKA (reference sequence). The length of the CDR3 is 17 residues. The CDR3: CSAETPIGLAEYNEQFF. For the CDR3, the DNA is TGCAGTGCTGAAACCCCAATAGGACTAGCGGAGTACAATGAGCAGTTCTTC.

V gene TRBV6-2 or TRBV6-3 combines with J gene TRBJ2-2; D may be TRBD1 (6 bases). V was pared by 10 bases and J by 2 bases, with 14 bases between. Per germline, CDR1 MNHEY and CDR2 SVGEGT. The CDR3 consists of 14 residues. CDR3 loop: CATTDRFNTGELFF. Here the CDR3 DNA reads TGTGCCACAACTGACAGGTTTAACACCGGGGAGCTGTTTTTT.

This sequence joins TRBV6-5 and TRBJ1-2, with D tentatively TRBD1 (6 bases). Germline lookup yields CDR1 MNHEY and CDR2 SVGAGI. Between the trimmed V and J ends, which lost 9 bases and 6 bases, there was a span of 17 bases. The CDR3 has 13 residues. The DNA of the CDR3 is TGTGCCAGTCGAGGAGGGGGTACGGATGGCTACACCTTC. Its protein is CASRGGGTDGYTF.

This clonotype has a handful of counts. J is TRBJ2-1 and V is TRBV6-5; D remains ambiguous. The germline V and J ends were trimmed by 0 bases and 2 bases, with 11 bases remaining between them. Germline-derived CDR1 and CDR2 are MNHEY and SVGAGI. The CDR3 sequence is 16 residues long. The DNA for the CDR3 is TGTGCCAGCAGTTACTCGATCGGCGTGCCCTACAATGAGCAGTTCTTC. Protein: CASSYSIGVPYNEQFF.